Listed below are T cell receptor beta chains from one sample, sequenced in a study of shared clonotypes between healthy human individuals. Sequencing used immunoSEQ multiplex PCR; TCRdb keeps in-frame clones, though not all of them. The sample carries a few hundred thousand clones, less than 98% recorded once. Sequenced: naive CD4+ T cells sorted from blood. Receptors were obtained from a woman younger than 45 in good health. Each CDR3 is given with its conserved first and last residue. A D gene is named only where the DNA matches it firmly. Rows may omit the clone size; those that give it use once, few, many or a size class.

v_call: TRBV28; j_call: TRBJ2-2; d_call: TRBD2; clone_size: -; cdr3_nt: TGTGCCAGCAGTTTAGCGGGAGATACCGGGGAGCTGTTTTTT; cdr3_aa: CASSLAGDTGELFF
v_call: TRBV29-1; j_call: TRBJ1-3; d_call: -; clone_size: -; cdr3_nt: TGCAGCGTTAGCCGTCAGGGTGTTGGAAACACCATATATTTT; cdr3_aa: CSVSRQGVGNTIYF
v_call: TRBV5-1; j_call: TRBJ1-1; d_call: -; clone_size: -; cdr3_nt: TGCGCCAGCAGCTTGGCCGGTACGGACACTGAAGCTTTCTTT; cdr3_aa: CASSLAGTDTEAFF
v_call: TRBV18; j_call: TRBJ2-1; d_call: -; clone_size: -; cdr3_nt: TGTGCCAGCTCACCCCGGGACCCACCTTCCGGGGAGCAGTTCTTC; cdr3_aa: CASSPRDPPSGEQFF
v_call: TRBV28; j_call: TRBJ2-7; d_call: -; clone_size: -; cdr3_nt: TGTGCCAGCATCCTCCCGAGACCCGGGAGGGACAGGTCCCCCTACGAGCAGTACTTC; cdr3_aa: CASILPRPGRDRSPYEQYF
v_call: TRBV15; j_call: TRBJ2-7; d_call: -; clone_size: -; cdr3_nt: TGTGCCACCAGCACACAAATAGGGGGACCTCGCTACGAGCAGTACTTC; cdr3_aa: CATSTQIGGPRYEQYF
v_call: TRBV4-1; j_call: TRBJ2-5; d_call: -; clone_size: -; cdr3_nt: TGCGCCAGCAGCCAACCATGGGAAAAGGGGACCCAGTACTTC; cdr3_aa: CASSQPWEKGTQYF
v_call: TRBV4-1; j_call: TRBJ2-3; d_call: TRBD2; clone_size: -; cdr3_nt: TGCGCCAGCAGCCAAGCGCTGGCCCAGCGGGAGGTGACAGATACGCAGTATTTT; cdr3_aa: CASSQALAQREVTDTQYF
v_call: TRBV6-1; j_call: TRBJ1-5; d_call: TRBD1; clone_size: -; cdr3_nt: TGTGCCAGCAGTGCTGACAGGGGAAATCAGCCCCAGCATTTT; cdr3_aa: CASSADRGNQPQHF
v_call: TRBV28; j_call: TRBJ2-7; d_call: TRBD2; clone_size: -; cdr3_nt: TGTGCCAGCGAGGCGGGAGGGCTCTACGAGCAGTACTTC; cdr3_aa: CASEAGGLYEQYF
v_call: TRBV2; j_call: TRBJ1-1; d_call: -; clone_size: once; cdr3_nt: TGTGCCAGCAGCGACGGGCCGGTAGGCAACACTGAAGCTTTCTTT; cdr3_aa: CASSDGPVGNTEAFF
v_call: TRBV7-8; j_call: TRBJ1-1; d_call: TRBD1; clone_size: -; cdr3_nt: TGTGCCAGCAGCCCCCGAACAGGGGCACCTGAAGCTTTCTTT; cdr3_aa: CASSPRTGAPEAFF
v_call: TRBV5-1; j_call: TRBJ1-2; d_call: -; clone_size: -; cdr3_nt: TGCGCCAGCAGCTTGGGGACGCAGTCCCCTTATGGCTACACCTTC; cdr3_aa: CASSLGTQSPYGYTF
v_call: TRBV4-1; j_call: TRBJ2-7; d_call: TRBD2; clone_size: once; cdr3_nt: TGCGCCAGCAGCTCTAGCGGCTCAAGAAGGAACGAGCAGTACTTC; cdr3_aa: CASSSSGSRRNEQYF
v_call: TRBV2; j_call: TRBJ1-2; d_call: -; clone_size: -; cdr3_nt: TGTGCCAGCAGTCGGGGAGAACAGGGATATGGCTACACCTTC; cdr3_aa: CASSRGEQGYGYTF